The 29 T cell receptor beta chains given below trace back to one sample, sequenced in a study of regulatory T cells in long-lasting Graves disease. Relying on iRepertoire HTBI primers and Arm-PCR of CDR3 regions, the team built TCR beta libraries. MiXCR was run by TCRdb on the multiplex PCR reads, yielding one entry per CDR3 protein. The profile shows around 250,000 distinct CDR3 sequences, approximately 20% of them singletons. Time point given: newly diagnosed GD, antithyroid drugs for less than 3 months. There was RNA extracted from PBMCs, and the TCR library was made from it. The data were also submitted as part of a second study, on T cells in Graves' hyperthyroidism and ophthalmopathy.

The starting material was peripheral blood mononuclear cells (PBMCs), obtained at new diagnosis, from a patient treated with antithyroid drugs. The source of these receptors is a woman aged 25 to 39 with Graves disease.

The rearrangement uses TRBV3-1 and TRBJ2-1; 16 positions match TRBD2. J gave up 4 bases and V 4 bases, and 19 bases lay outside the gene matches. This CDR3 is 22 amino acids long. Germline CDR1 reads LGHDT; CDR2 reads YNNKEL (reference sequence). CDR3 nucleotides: TGTGCCAGCAGCCCACGGCCGGGACTAGCGGGGGGGCCGAGCAGGTTTTACAATGAGCAGTTCTTC. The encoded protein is CASSPRPGLAGGPSRFYNEQFF.

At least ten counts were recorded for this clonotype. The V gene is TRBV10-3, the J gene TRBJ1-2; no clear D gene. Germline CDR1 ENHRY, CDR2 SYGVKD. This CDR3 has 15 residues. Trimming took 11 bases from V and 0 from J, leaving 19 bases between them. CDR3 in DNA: TGTGCCTCCAGGCCAAATCTACGAGCTAACTATGGCTACACCTTC. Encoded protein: CASRPNLRANYGYTF.

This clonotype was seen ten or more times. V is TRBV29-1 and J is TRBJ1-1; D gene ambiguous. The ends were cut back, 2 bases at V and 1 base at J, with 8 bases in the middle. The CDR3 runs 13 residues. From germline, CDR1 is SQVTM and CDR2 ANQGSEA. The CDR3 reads CSVEQHPNTEAFF. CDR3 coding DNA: TGCAGCGTTGAACAACATCCGAACACTGAAGCTTTCTTT.

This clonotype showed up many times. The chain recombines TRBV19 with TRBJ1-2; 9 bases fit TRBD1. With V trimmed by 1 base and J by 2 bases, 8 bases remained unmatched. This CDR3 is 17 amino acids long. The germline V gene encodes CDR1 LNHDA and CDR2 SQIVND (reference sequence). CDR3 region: CASSIGGTGSSNYGYTF. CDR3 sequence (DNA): TGTGCCAGTAGTATAGGCGGGACAGGGAGTTCCAACTATGGCTACACCTTC.

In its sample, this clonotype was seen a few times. CDR3 DNA: TGTGCCAGTGGGGGGACAGACTACAATGAGCAGTTCTTC. Protein sequence: CASGGTDYNEQFF. V gene TRBV19 combines with J gene TRBJ2-1; D might be TRBD1 (7 bases). CDR3 size: 13 residues. In germline, CDR1 is LNHDA, CDR2 SQIVND (reference sequence). With 8 bases removed from V and 3 bases from J, the gap between germline ends came to 11 bases.

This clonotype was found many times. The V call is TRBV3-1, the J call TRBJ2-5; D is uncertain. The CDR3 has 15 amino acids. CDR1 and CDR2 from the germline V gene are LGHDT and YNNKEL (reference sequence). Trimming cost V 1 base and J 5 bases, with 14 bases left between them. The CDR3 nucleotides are TGTGCCAGCAGCCAAGGGAAGGGATTCGGGGAGACCCAGTACTTC. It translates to CASSQGKGFGETQYF.

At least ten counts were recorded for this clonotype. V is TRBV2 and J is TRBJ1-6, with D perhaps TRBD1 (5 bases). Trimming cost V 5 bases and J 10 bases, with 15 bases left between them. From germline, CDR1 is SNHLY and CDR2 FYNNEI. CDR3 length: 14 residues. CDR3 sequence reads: CASSSAGRGSPLHF. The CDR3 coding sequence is TGTGCCAGCAGTTCGGCAGGGAGAGGATCACCCCTCCACTTT.

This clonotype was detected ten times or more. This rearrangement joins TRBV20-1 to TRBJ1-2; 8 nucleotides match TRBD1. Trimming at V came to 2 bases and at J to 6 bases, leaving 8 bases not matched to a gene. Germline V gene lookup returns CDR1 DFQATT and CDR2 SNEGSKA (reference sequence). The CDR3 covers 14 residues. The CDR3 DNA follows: TGCAGTGCTAGACGGACAGGGAAAAGGGATGGCTACACCTTC. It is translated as CSARRTGKRDGYTF.

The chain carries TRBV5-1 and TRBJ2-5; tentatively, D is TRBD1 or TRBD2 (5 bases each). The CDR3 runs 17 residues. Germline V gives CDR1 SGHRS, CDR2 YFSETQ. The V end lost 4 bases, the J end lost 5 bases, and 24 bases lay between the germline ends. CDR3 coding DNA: TGCGCCAGCAGCCACTCTGGTTCAGGGAGAGTCTGGGAGACCCAGTACTTC. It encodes CASSHSGSGRVWETQYF.

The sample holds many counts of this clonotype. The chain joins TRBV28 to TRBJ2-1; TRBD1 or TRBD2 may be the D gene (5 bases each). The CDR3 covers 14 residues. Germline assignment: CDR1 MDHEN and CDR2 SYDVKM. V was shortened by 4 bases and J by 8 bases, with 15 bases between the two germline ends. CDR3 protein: CASSSRWGGYEQFF. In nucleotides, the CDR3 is TGTGCCAGCAGTTCCCGGTGGGGCGGGTATGAGCAGTTCTTC.

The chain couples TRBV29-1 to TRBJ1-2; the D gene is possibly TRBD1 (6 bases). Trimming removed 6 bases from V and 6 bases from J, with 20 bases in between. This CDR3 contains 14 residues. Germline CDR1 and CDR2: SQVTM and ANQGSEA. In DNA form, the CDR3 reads TGCAGCGTGGCTGGACAGACCTTCGGGGATGGCTACACCTTC. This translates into CSVAGQTFGDGYTF.

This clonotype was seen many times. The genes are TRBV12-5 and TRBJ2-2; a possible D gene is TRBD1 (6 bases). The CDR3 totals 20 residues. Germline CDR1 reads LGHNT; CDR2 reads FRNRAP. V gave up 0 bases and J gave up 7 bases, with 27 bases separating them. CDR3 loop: CASGLVQGWQSQSLNGELFF. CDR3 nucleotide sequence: TGTGCTAGTGGTTTGGTACAGGGCTGGCAATCCCAGAGCTTGAACGGGGAGCTGTTTTTT.

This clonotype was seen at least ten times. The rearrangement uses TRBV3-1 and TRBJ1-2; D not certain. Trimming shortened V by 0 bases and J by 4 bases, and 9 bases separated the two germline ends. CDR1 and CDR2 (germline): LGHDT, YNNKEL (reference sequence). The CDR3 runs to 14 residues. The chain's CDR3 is CASSQDSGFYGYTF. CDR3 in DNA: TGTGCCAGCAGCCAAGACTCTGGGTTCTATGGCTACACCTTC.

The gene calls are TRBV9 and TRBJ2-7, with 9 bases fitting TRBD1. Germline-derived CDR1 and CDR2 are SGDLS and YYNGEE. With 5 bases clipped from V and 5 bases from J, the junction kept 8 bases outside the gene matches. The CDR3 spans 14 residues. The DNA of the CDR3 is TGTGCCAGCAGTGACACAGGGGGCGTCAACGAGCAGTACTTC. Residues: CASSDTGGVNEQYF.

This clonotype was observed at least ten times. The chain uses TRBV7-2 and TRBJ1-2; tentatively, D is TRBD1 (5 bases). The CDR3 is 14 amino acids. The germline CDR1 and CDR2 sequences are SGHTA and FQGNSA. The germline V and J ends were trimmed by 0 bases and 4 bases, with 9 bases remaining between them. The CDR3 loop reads CASSLASDSYGYTF. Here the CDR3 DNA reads TGTGCCAGCAGCTTAGCTTCAGACAGCTATGGCTACACCTTC.

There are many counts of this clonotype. Here the CDR3 reads CASSVASSNYGYTF. CDR3 nucleotides: TGTGCCAGCAGCGTAGCTTCCTCTAACTATGGCTACACCTTC. The chain has TRBV9 and TRBJ1-2; no clear D. The germline CDR1 and CDR2 sequences are SGDLS and YYNGEE. The ends were cut back, 0 bases at V and 0 bases at J, with 6 bases in the middle. The CDR3 is 14 residues long.

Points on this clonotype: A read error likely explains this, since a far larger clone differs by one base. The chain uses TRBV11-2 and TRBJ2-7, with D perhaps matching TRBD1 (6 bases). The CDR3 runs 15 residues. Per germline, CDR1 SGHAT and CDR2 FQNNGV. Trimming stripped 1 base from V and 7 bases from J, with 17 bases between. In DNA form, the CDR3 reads TGTGCCAGCAGCTTAGTGACAGGTAAAGGGAATGAGCAGTACTTC. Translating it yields CASSLVTGKGNEQYF.

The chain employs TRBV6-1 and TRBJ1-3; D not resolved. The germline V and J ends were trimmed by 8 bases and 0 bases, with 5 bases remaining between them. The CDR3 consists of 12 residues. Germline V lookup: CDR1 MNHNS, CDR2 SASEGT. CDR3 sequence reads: CASSDSGNTIYF. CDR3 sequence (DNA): TGTGCCAGCTCTGACTCTGGAAACACCATATATTTT.

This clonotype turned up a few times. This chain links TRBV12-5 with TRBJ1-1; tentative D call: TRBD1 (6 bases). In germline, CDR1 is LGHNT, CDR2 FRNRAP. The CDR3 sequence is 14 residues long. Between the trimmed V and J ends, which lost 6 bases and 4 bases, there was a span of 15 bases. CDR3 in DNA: TGTGCTAGTGGCCTCCGGGGGGGGCTCACTGAAGCTTTCTTT. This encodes CASGLRGGLTEAFF. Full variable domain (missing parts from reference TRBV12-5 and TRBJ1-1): DARVTQTPRHKVTEMGQEVTMRCQPILGHNTVFWYRQTMMQGLELLAYFRNRAPLDDSGMPKDRFSAEMPDATLATLKIQPSEPRDSAVYFCASGLRGGLTEAFFGQGTRLTVV.

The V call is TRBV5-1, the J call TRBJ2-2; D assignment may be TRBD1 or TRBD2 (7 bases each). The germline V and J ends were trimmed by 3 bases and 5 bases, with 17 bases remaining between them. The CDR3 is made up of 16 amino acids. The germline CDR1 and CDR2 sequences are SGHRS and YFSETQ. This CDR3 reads CASSSGGGRTTGELFF. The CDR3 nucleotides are TGCGCCAGCAGCTCAGGGGGGGGAAGAACAACCGGGGAGCTGTTTTTT.

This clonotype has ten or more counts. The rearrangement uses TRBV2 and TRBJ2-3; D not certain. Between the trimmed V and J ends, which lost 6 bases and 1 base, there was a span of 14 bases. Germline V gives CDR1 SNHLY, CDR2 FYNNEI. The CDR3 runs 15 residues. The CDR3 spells CASRGSAQGTDTQYF. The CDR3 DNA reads TGTGCCAGCAGAGGTTCTGCCCAGGGCACAGATACGCAGTATTTT.

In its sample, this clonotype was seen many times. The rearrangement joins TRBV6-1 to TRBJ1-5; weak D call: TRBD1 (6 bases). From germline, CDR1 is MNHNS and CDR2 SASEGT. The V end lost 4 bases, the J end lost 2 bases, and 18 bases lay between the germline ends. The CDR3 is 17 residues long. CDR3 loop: CASSGSVGAGGNQPQHF. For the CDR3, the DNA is TGTGCCAGCAGTGGGAGTGTGGGGGCAGGCGGCAATCAGCCCCAGCATTTT.

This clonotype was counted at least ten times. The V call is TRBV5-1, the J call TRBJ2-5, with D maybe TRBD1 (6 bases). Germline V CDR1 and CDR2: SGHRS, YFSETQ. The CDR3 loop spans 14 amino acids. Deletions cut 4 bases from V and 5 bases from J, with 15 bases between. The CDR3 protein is CASSPRGTVETQYF. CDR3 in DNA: TGCGCCAGCAGCCCCAGGGGCACTGTGGAGACCCAGTACTTC.

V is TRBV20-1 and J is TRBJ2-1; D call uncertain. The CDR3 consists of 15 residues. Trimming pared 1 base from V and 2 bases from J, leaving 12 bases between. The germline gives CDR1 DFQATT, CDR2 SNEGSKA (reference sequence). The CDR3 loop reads CSARVPPGTYNEQFF. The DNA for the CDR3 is TGCAGTGCTAGAGTGCCACCGGGTACCTACAATGAGCAGTTCTTC.

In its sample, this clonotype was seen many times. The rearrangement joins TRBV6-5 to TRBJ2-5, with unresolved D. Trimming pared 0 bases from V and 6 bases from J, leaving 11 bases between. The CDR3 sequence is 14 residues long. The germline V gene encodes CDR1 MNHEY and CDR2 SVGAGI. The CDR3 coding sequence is TGTGCCAGCAGTTACTCGGCGGACCCGCAGACCCAGTACTTC. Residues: CASSYSADPQTQYF.

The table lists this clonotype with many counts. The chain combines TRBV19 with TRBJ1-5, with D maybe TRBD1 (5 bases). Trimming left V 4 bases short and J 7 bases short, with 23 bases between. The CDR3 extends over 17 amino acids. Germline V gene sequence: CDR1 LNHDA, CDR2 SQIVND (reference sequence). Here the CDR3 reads CASSNVFGSGGGQPQHF. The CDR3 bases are TGTGCCAGTAGTAACGTCTTCGGAAGCGGGGGTGGCCAGCCCCAGCATTTT.

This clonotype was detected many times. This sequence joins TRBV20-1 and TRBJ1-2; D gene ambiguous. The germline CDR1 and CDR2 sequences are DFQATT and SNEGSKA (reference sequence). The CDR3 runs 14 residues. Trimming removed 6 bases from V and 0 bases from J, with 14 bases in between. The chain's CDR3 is CSAFRTEANYGYTF. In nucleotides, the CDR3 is TGCAGTGCGTTTCGGACTGAAGCTAACTATGGCTACACCTTC.

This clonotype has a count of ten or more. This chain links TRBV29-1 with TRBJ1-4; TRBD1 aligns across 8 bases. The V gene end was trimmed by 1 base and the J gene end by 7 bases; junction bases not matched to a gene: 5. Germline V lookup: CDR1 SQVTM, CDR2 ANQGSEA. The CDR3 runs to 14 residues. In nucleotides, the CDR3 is TGCAGCGTTGAAGGGACAGGGTCGTCTGAAAAACTGTTTTTT. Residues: CSVEGTGSSEKLFF. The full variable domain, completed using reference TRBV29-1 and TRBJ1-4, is SAVISQKPSRDICQRGTSLTIQCQVDSQVTMMFWYRQQPGQSLTLIATANQGSEATYESGFVIDKFPISRPNLTFSTLTVSNMSPEDSSIYLCSVEGTGSSEKLFFGSGTQLSVL.

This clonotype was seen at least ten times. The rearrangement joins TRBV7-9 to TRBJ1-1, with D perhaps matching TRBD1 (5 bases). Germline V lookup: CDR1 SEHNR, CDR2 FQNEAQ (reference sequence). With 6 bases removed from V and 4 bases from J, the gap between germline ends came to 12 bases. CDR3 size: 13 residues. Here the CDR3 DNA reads TGTGCCAGCAGTCCCCCCGGGGGCACTGAAGCTTTCTTT. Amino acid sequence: CASSPPGGTEAFF.